Below, 32 T cell receptor beta chains from the same sample are listed, as sequenced in a study of T cell clones after liver transplantation. Using immunoSEQ multiplex PCR, the repertoire was profiled, and TCRdb retains in-frame clones only, with some absent. The sample lists approximately 3,000 clones; under 30% were seen once. Antigens for these TCRs are unknown. Proliferating CFSE-low MLR cells were sequenced to define alloreactive TCRbeta sequences. Input material: CD4+ T cells from PBMCs cultured with third-party cells. Receptors were obtained from a human patient who received a liver transplant. Some T cells may have originated in the graft donor.

The chain is built from TRBV5-1 and TRBJ2-3; 8 nucleotides align to TRBD1. Germline V lookup: CDR1 SGHRS, CDR2 YFSETQ. This CDR3 is 17 amino acids long. V lost 3 bases to trimming and J lost 6 bases; unmatched junction nucleotides: 15. The chain's CDR3 is CASSSGTGIIFTDTQYF. The CDR3 region has the DNA TGCGCCAGCAGCTCCGGGACAGGTATTATATTCACGGATACGCAGTATTTT.

The V call is TRBV19, the J call TRBJ2-2; 7 bases map to TRBD2. This CDR3 spans 17 amino acids. After removal of 4 bases from V and 2 bases from J, the junction contained 10 bases not matched to a gene. Germline lookup yields CDR1 LNHDA and CDR2 SQIVND (reference sequence). The CDR3 protein is CASSTQTSAYNTGELFF. Written as DNA, the CDR3 is TGTGCCAGTAGTACCCAAACTAGCGCTTACAACACCGGGGAGCTGTTTTTT.

This clone has more than one count but fewer than ten. The V and J genes are TRBV28 and TRBJ2-5; 7 nucleotides line up with TRBD1. Judging by the DNA end, TRBJ2-7 fits better; the J call may be wrong. This CDR3 is built from 15 residues. CDR1 is MDHEN and CDR2 is SYDVKM in the germline V gene. The CDR3 loop is CASSFPTGLSYEQYF. Written as DNA, the CDR3 is TGTGCCAGCAGTTTCCCGACAGGGCTCTCCTACGAGCAGTACTTC.

CDR3 sequence reads: CASSTGTGGDQPQHF. In DNA, the CDR3 is TGTGCCAGCTCAACGGGGACAGGGGGCGATCAGCCCCAGCATTTT. The chain uses TRBV18 and TRBJ1-5; 12 nucleotides agree with TRBD1. Germline V CDR1 and CDR2: KGHSH, LQKENI. The CDR3 has 15 amino acids. V shed 5 bases and J 5 bases; nucleotides not matched to a gene: 4.

The chain carries TRBV19 and TRBJ2-5, with D unresolved. The CDR3 has 11 residues. Deletions cut 7 bases from V and 5 bases from J, with 8 bases between. Germline V gene sequence: CDR1 LNHDA, CDR2 SQIVND (reference sequence). CDR3 nucleotides: TGTGCCAGTATGTCGGTCGAGACCCAGTACTTC. Encoded protein: CASMSVETQYF.

This clone is labeled large. V gene TRBV25-1 combines with J gene TRBJ1-2; no clear D. The CDR3 is made up of 13 amino acids. V was trimmed by 5 bases and J by 4 bases, leaving 11 bases between them. The germline V gene encodes CDR1 MGHDK and CDR2 SYGVNS. CDR3 DNA: TGTGCCAGCAGTCGGGGAGGGTCCTATGGCTACACCTTC. Translated: CASSRGGSYGYTF.

This clone is labeled as medium-sized (0.01 to 0.1%). V is TRBV6-5 and J is TRBJ1-2; D remains ambiguous. The CDR3 is 13 residues long. Between the trimmed V and J ends, which lost 4 bases and 8 bases, there was a span of 14 bases. Per germline, CDR1 MNHEY and CDR2 SVGAGI. The CDR3, as DNA: TGTGCCAGCAGTTCACGGGGTTCCTCCGGCTACACCTTC. It codes for CASSSRGSSGYTF.

This chain links TRBV19 with TRBJ1-1; D ambiguous. V was pared by 2 bases and J by 3 bases, with 10 bases between. Germline values: CDR1 LNHDA, CDR2 SQIVND (reference sequence). The CDR3 is 14 amino acids. CDR3 in DNA: TGTGCCAGTAGTATAACGGGAGTGGACACTGAAGCTTTCTTT. This codes for CASSITGVDTEAFF.

This clone was recorded a few times. The chain carries TRBV7-8 and TRBJ1-6; D call uncertain. CDR3 length equals 14 residues. The germline V gene encodes CDR1 SGHVS and CDR2 FQNEAQ. Trimming took 5 bases from V and 8 from J, leaving 13 bases between them. CDR3: CASSTRTGYSPLHF. DNA of the CDR3: TGTGCCAGCAGCACTCGGACGGGATATTCACCCCTCCACTTT.

This clone turned up a few times. The J gene is TRBJ2-6, the V gene TRBV28, with a possible D match to TRBD1 (5 bases). Between the trimmed V and J ends, which lost 4 bases and 1 base, there was a span of 11 bases. The length of the CDR3 is 16 residues. Germline CDR1 and CDR2: MDHEN and SYDVKM. The CDR3 spells CASSSPGPSGANVLTF. The CDR3 DNA is TGTGCCAGCAGTTCCCCAGGGCCGTCTGGGGCCAACGTCCTGACTTTC.

By frequency in the sample, this clone is medium-sized. The chain uses TRBV18 and TRBJ1-5, with TRBD1 as a possible D gene (5 bases). The CDR3 spans 15 residues. With 4 bases removed from V and 6 bases from J, the gap between germline ends came to 16 bases. Germline V CDR1 and CDR2: KGHSH, LQKENI. In DNA form, the CDR3 reads TGTGCCAGCTCACTCCAGGCAGGGACGAGTCAGCCCCAGCATTTT. This sequence encodes CASSLQAGTSQPQHF.

This clone is medium-sized. V is TRBV7-8 and J is TRBJ2-7; possible D gene TRBD1, 6 bases. The CDR3 loop spans 16 amino acids. The ends were cut back, 5 bases at V and 4 bases at J, with 21 bases in the middle. Germline assignment: CDR1 SGHVS and CDR2 FQNEAQ. The CDR3 coding sequence is TGTGCCAGCAGCCTACGTGTCGGCTCGAGGGGGTACGAGCAGTACTTC. Translating gives CASSLRVGSRGYEQYF.

Worth noting for this clone: A much larger clone is a single base away; this may be a read error. In the same sample, other DNA sequences code for this CDR3. This rearrangement joins TRBV11-2 to TRBJ2-7; 8 nucleotides agree with TRBD1. The CDR3 length is 14 residues. With 1 base clipped from V and 7 bases from J, the junction kept 6 bases outside the gene matches. In germline, CDR1 is SGHAT, CDR2 FQNNGV. The CDR3 region is CASSLGQGAWEQYF. The CDR3 DNA is TGTGCCAGCAGCTTAGGGCAGGGGGCCTGGGAGCAGTACTTC. The full variable domain, its missing parts supplied by reference TRBV11-2 and TRBJ2-7, is EAGVAQSPRYKIIEKRQSVAFWCNPISGHATLYWYQQILGQGPKLLIQFQNNGVVDDSQLPKDRFSAERLKGVDSTLKIQPAKLEDSAVYLCASSLGQGAWEQYFGPGTRLTVT.

V is TRBV6-9 and J is TRBJ1-1; the D gene is possibly TRBD1 (6 bases). The CDR3 contains 14 residues. Germline V gives CDR1 MNHGY, CDR2 SVAAGI. V was clipped by 5 bases and J by 1 base, with 11 bases between them. The CDR3: CASSTGRGNTEAFF. CDR3 nucleotides: TGTGCCAGCAGTACAGGGAGGGGGAACACTGAAGCTTTCTTT.

This clone is judged medium-sized. V is TRBV4-1 and J is TRBJ2-4; D uncertain. V lost 0 bases to trimming and J lost 2 bases, with 8 bases between them. Germline V gene sequence: CDR1 MGHRA, CDR2 YSYEKL. The CDR3 sequence is 15 residues long. The DNA of the CDR3 is TGCGCCAGCAGCCAAGAGGAGACGACCAAAAACATTCAGTACTTC. Protein product: CASSQEETTKNIQYF.

On this clone itself: With only one base between it and a far larger clone, this is likely a read error. The rearrangement joins TRBV5-4 to TRBJ2-2; 7 bases agree with TRBD1. In germline, CDR1 is SGHNT, CDR2 YYREEE (reference sequence). There are 16 residues in the CDR3. The DNA for the CDR3 is TGTGCCAGCAGCTTGGAAAGGGGGCGCGTTTCCGGGGAGCGGTTTTTT. It translates to CASSLERGRVSGERFF.

This chain connects TRBV7-4 to TRBJ2-7; 7 bases agree with TRBD2. V shed 2 bases, J shed 9 bases, and the junction held 13 bases outside the gene matches. Germline V CDR1 and CDR2: SGHVT, SQSDAQ. This CDR3 has 15 amino acids. The CDR3 here is CASSLFPGLSLRQYF. CDR3 sequence (DNA): TGTGCCAGCAGCTTATTCCCGGGACTATCCCTTAGGCAGTACTTC.

CDR3 coding DNA: TGTGCCAGCAGCTTAGGCCTAGCGTTCACAGATACGCAGTATTTT. This encodes CASSLGLAFTDTQYF. The V call is TRBV7-3, the J call TRBJ2-3, with a weak D call TRBD2 (6 bases). This CDR3 is built from 15 residues. Trimming stripped 2 bases from V and 2 bases from J, with 11 bases between. Looked up from germline, CDR1 is SGHTA and CDR2 is FQGTGA. The whole variable domain, filled in from reference TRBV7-3 and TRBJ2-3, reads GAGVSQTPSNKVTEKGKYVELRCDPISGHTALYWYRQSLGQGPEFLIYFQGTGAADDSGLPNDRFFAVRPEGSVSTLKIQRTERGDSAVYLCASSLGLAFTDTQYFGPGTRLTVL.

This clone has more than one count but fewer than ten. The chain carries TRBV7-2 and TRBJ2-7; no clear D. The CDR3 loop spans 14 amino acids. Trimming cost V 7 bases and J 2 bases, with 15 bases left between them. Germline CDR1 is SGHTA and CDR2 is FQGNSA. The CDR3 here is CASTANFAAYEQYF. The CDR3 DNA reads as TGTGCCAGCACGGCCAATTTTGCCGCCTACGAGCAGTACTTC.

This clone is medium-sized. This chain uses TRBV7-8 with TRBJ1-3; the D is unclear. Between the trimmed V and J ends, which lost 5 bases and 4 bases, there was a span of 12 bases. CDR1 is SGHVS and CDR2 is FQNEAQ in the germline V gene. This CDR3 is built from 14 residues. The CDR3 DNA reads TGTGCCAGCAGCCCCACAGTAGGCGGAAACACCATATATTTT. This gives the protein CASSPTVGGNTIYF.

By share of the sample, this clone is large. The chain combines TRBV7-9 with TRBJ1-4; D might be TRBD1 (6 bases). CDR3 length equals 14 residues. V shed 4 bases and J shed 8 bases, with 14 bases lying between them. Germline lookup yields CDR1 SEHNR and CDR2 FQNEAQ (reference sequence). CDR3 residues: CASSSYRDEEKLFF. CDR3 bases: TGTGCCAGCAGCTCTTACAGGGATGAGGAAAAACTGTTTTTT.

This clone has only a few counts. The gene calls are TRBV7-2 and TRBJ2-7; possibly TRBD2 for D (7 bases). This CDR3 contains 13 residues. The germline V and J ends were trimmed by 4 bases and 4 bases, with 11 bases remaining between them. Germline CDR1 is SGHTA and CDR2 is FQGNSA. The CDR3 region is CASSSRGGYEQYF. The CDR3 coding sequence is TGTGCCAGCAGCTCGAGGGGGGGATACGAGCAGTACTTC.

The V call is TRBV5-4, the J call TRBJ1-2, with D unclear. Germline lookup yields CDR1 SGHNT and CDR2 YYREEE (reference sequence). V lost 7 bases, J lost 4 bases, and 23 bases lay in between. This CDR3 spans 16 amino acids. The CDR3 region has the DNA TGTGCCAGCTTGCTAATCGTACCAGGAAAGATCTATGGCTACACCTTC. Encoded protein: CASLLIVPGKIYGYTF.

This clone was counted only a few times. The rearrangement links TRBV7-3 to TRBJ1-1, with 11 bases identical to TRBD1. The J segment lost 7 bases and the V segment lost 5 bases, leaving 6 bases of the junction unmatched. Germline-derived CDR1 and CDR2 are SGHTA and FQGTGA. This CDR3 spans 14 amino acids. The CDR3 region has the DNA TGTGCCAGCAGCCTACAGGGGACAGGGGGTGAAGCTTTCTTT. It specifies CASSLQGTGGEAFF.

V usage is TRBV28 and J usage is TRBJ2-3, with D perhaps matching TRBD2 (7 bases). The V end was cut by 2 bases, the J end by 4 bases, with 13 bases between. Germline V gene data show CDR1 as MDHEN and CDR2 as SYDVKM. The CDR3 has 15 amino acids. The CDR3 loop is CASSLRGRAADTQYF. CDR3 nucleotides: TGTGCCAGCAGTTTAAGGGGGAGGGCCGCAGATACGCAGTATTTT.

This chain links TRBV6-6 with TRBJ2-4; D perhaps matches TRBD2 (5 bases). Trimming removed 0 bases at V and 1 base at J, with 7 bases between. CDR1 is MNHNY, CDR2 SVGAGI, per germline (reference sequence). The CDR3 spans 15 residues. The CDR3 DNA reads TGTGCCAGCAGTTACTCGGAGGTGGCCAAAAACATTCAGTACTTC. Its translation is CASSYSEVAKNIQYF.

This clone was recorded a few times. The J gene is TRBJ1-3, the V gene TRBV30; possibly TRBD1 for D (6 bases). This CDR3 comprises 14 residues. Germline V gives CDR1 GTSNPN, CDR2 SVGIG (reference sequence). V was trimmed by 1 base and J by 3 bases, leaving 10 bases between them. The CDR3 here is CAWSGTGFGNTIYF. The CDR3 bases are TGTGCCTGGAGTGGAACAGGGTTTGGAAACACCATATATTTT.

This clone was recorded a few times. The gene calls are TRBV9 and TRBJ2-7, with D possibly matching TRBD1 (6 bases). CDR3 length: 14 residues. Germline V gene sequence: CDR1 SGDLS, CDR2 YYNGEE. The V and J ends lost 3 bases and 4 bases respectively, with 14 bases between them. CDR3 sequence reads: CASSGGLGPYEQYF. CDR3 DNA sequence: TGTGCCAGCAGCGGGGGGCTAGGACCGTACGAGCAGTACTTC.

This clone was observed a few times. V is TRBV11-1 and J is TRBJ1-4, with D unresolved. This CDR3 contains 15 residues. Germline V lookup: CDR1 SGHAT, CDR2 FQDESV (reference sequence). Trimming removed 3 bases from V and 5 bases from J, with 13 bases in between. The CDR3 sequence is CASSLRPESNEKLFF. CDR3 nucleotide sequence: TGTGCCAGCAGCTTGAGACCAGAATCAAATGAAAAACTGTTTTTT.

Only a few counts were recorded for this clone. The chain has TRBV4-2 and TRBJ2-7; TRBD1 aligns across 8 bases. The CDR3 contains 15 residues. The V segment lost 5 bases and the J segment 6 bases; nucleotides outside the gene matches: 12. Germline loops: CDR1 LGHNA, CDR2 YNFKEQ. Here the CDR3 DNA reads TGTGCCAGCAGCGAACCAGGGGGCGGGGTTGCCGAGCAGTACTTC. Translating it yields CASSEPGGGVAEQYF.

This clone was seen a few times. The V gene is TRBV25-1, the J gene TRBJ2-1; 9 bases fit TRBD2. CDR3 size: 15 residues. V was clipped by 8 bases and J by 6 bases; unmatched bases: 11. CDR1 is MGHDK and CDR2 is SYGVNS in the germline V gene. CDR3 coding DNA: TGTGCCAGCGTAGGACCGGGACTAGCCATCAATGAGCAGTTCTTC. Protein product: CASVGPGLAINEQFF.

This clone was counted between two and nine times. The chain uses TRBV28 and TRBJ2-3; a weak D match, TRBD2 (6 bases). Trimming cost V 5 bases and J 0 bases, with 15 bases left between them. Germline V CDR1 and CDR2: MDHEN, SYDVKM. The CDR3 has 16 residues. This CDR3 is CASSEGLAVSTDTQYF. The CDR3 coding sequence is TGTGCCAGCAGTGAGGGACTGGCAGTTAGCACAGATACGCAGTATTTT.